The 10 T cell receptor beta chains listed next were all sequenced from one sample in a study of blood T cell repertoires in COVID-19. The data were produced by immunoSEQ multiplex PCR, yet TCRdb's version contains in-frame clones alone and is incomplete. The sample contains 25,000 to 30,000 clones, around nine tenths of which appear only once. Specimen: peripheral blood. The receptors come from a human donor in a cohort sampled during active COVID-19.

V is TRBV11-3 and J is TRBJ2-2, with 9 bases that match TRBD2. The CDR3 runs 17 residues. Looked up from germline, CDR1 is SGHNT and CDR2 is YENEEA. The trim removed 5 bases at V and 4 bases at J, leaving 11 bases unmatched. The DNA of the CDR3 is TGTGCCAGCAGCCGACTCAGCGGGGGGCCTGGCACCGGGGAGCTGTTTTTT. It codes for CASSRLSGGPGTGELFF.

This sequence joins TRBV19 and TRBJ1-2; TRBD1 matches at 7 bases. Germline lookup yields CDR1 LNHDA and CDR2 SQIVND (reference sequence). V gave up 3 bases and J gave up 2 bases; unmatched junction bases: 3. This CDR3 spans 14 amino acids. For the CDR3, the DNA is TGTGCCAGTAGTATCACAGGGGTGAACTATGGCTACACCTTC. The encoded protein is CASSITGVNYGYTF. Supplemented by reference TRBV19 and TRBJ1-2, the full variable domain reads DGGITQSPKYLFRKEGQNVTLSCEQNLNHDAMYWYRQDPGQGLRLIYYSQIVNDFQKGDIAEGYSVSREKKESFPLTVTSAQKNPTAFYLCASSITGVNYGYTFGSGTRLTVV.

This chain connects TRBV10-3 to TRBJ2-7; 7 nucleotides align to TRBD2. V was pared by 1 base and J by 0 bases, with 9 bases of the junction left unmatched. CDR3 length: 17 amino acids. In germline, CDR1 is ENHRY, CDR2 SYGVKD. As DNA, the CDR3 is TGTGCCATCAGTGAGTTCTGGGGAGCGGGGAGCTCCTACGAGCAGTACTTC. It yields the protein CAISEFWGAGSSYEQYF.

The chain links TRBV6-5 to TRBJ1-2; no firm D call. The CDR3 is 15 residues long. Between the trimmed V and J ends, which lost 6 bases and 7 bases, there was a span of 21 bases. The V gene's germline CDR1 is MNHEY and CDR2 SVGAGI. CDR3 region: CASSPDLSEARGYTF. Here the CDR3 DNA reads TGTGCCAGCAGCCCGGACCTCTCGGAGGCGCGTGGCTACACCTTC.

The chain carries TRBV2 and TRBJ1-4; D is possibly TRBD1 (6 bases). The CDR3 is 17 amino acids. V was cut by 11 bases and J by 4 bases, with 26 bases left in between. CDR1 and CDR2 from the germline V gene are SNHLY and FYNNEI. The CDR3 nucleotides read TGTGCCGGGCCGCAAAGCCGGGATTTAGGGGGTAATGAAAAACTGTTTTTT. Translating it yields CAGPQSRDLGGNEKLFF.

CDR3: CASSYSSILGRLRPEAFF. The CDR3 nucleotides are TGTGCCAGCAGTTACTCGTCCATCCTCGGCAGGCTAAGACCTGAAGCTTTCTTT. The rearrangement links TRBV6-2 or TRBV6-3 to TRBJ1-1; D not resolved. V lost 0 bases, J lost 6 bases, and 23 bases lay in between. The CDR3 has 18 amino acids. CDR1 is MNHEY and CDR2 is SVGEGT in the germline V gene.

This sequence joins TRBV5-1 and TRBJ2-1; 7 bases fit TRBD2. There are 16 residues in the CDR3. Germline CDR1 SGHRS, CDR2 YFSETQ. Trimming at V came to 4 bases and at J to 0 bases, leaving 7 bases not matched to a gene. The CDR3 nucleotides read TGCGCCAGCAGCGGACGGGACTACAGCTCCTACAATGAGCAGTTCTTC. Amino acid sequence: CASSGRDYSSYNEQFF.

The chain combines TRBV27 with TRBJ1-2, with 8 bases that match TRBD1. Germline-derived CDR1 and CDR2 are MNHEY and SMNVEV (reference sequence). V shed 3 bases and J 4 bases; nucleotides not matched to a gene: 1. This CDR3 contains 13 residues. DNA of the CDR3: TGTGCCAGCAGTTTCCAGGGGGCCTATGGCTACACCTTC. Residues: CASSFQGAYGYTF.

This chain joins TRBV7-3 and TRBJ2-3; D perhaps matches TRBD2 (5 bases). The CDR3 length is 15 residues. V lost 2 bases, J lost 3 bases, and 12 bases lay in between. CDR1 and CDR2 (germline): SGHTA, FQGTGA. The CDR3 loop is CASSLWAGRTDTQYF. CDR3 DNA sequence: TGTGCCAGCAGCTTATGGGCGGGTAGAACAGATACGCAGTATTTT.

This rearrangement joins TRBV10-1 to TRBJ1-3; possibly TRBD1 for D (6 bases). The V and J ends lost 6 bases and 3 bases respectively, with 12 bases between them. The CDR3 runs to 14 residues. Germline assignment: CDR1 WNHNN and CDR2 SYGVQD (reference sequence). The chain's CDR3 is CASSPDRNGNTIYF. In DNA, the CDR3 is TGCGCCAGCAGCCCCGACAGGAATGGAAACACCATATATTTT.